The clone carrying this T cell receptor (beta chain) was observed a handful of times. What it binds is unknown. The source of the sample is a study of cytomegalovirus exposure and HLA in healthy donors. Study in general: Most donors, 70% to 85% of around 400 genotyped, fell in the Caucasian-associated ancestry cluster. General study findings and limits: In a later analysis, several top co-occurrence clusters appeared linked to parvovirus B19, influenza, CMV and Epstein-Barr virus. In a later analysis, across HLA loci, associated TCR counts were highest for DRB1, lowest for HLA-C. According to an earlier analysis, most TCR beta V segments yielded productive rearrangements about 90% or about 30% of the time.

This CDR3 contains 15 residues. With V trimmed by 6 bases and J by 8 bases, 13 bases remained unmatched. Germline-derived CDR1 and CDR2 are MNHEY and SVGAGI. Vbeta (60) and Jbeta (13) primers were used in the PCR. TCRdb's table, derived via immunoSEQ multiplex PCR, lists solely in-frame clones and lacks some. Among 180,000 or so clones, 9.5% were seen once, and the ten largest hold 1% to 1.5%. This TCR came from a woman younger than 45 in good health and CMV-seropositive. The chain carries TRBV6-5 and TRBJ2-1, with 7 bases aligning to TRBD2. Sequencing was carried out using PBMCs. Here the CDR3 DNA reads TGTGCCAGCAGCATTCTAGGGGAGGGTGGGGATGAGCAGTTCTTC. As protein: CASSILGEGGDEQFF.